What follows are 21 T cell receptor beta chains derived from one specimen sequenced in a study of long-term antiretroviral therapy in people with HIV. Runs used v3.0 of the immunoSEQ assay and were done at survey level. The protocol was immunoSEQ multiplex PCR, while the TCRdb copy is restricted to in-frame clones and leaves out a portion. Of about 6,500 clones listed, approximately 83% are singletons. The specimen comprised unsorted PBMCs, sampled 3.7 years after starting antiretroviral therapy. Receptor source: a woman aged 45-65 years with HIV.

This sequence joins TRBV2 and TRBJ2-5; unclear D gene. Per the germline V gene, CDR1 is SNHLY and CDR2 is FYNNEI. The V and J ends lost 4 bases and 0 bases respectively, with 12 bases between them. The CDR3 runs 15 residues. The CDR3 nucleotides are TGTGCCAGCAGTGGAAACGGAGAGTACCAAGAGACCCAGTACTTC. Translated, it gives CASSGNGEYQETQYF.

The V gene is TRBV7-3, the J gene TRBJ2-1, with TRBD2 matching over 10 bases. The CDR3 runs 14 residues. Germline V CDR1 and CDR2: SGHTA, FQGTGA. The trim removed 8 bases at V and 0 bases at J, leaving 1 base unmatched. The CDR3 sequence: CASSSGGSYNEQFF. The CDR3, as DNA: TGTGCCAGCTCTAGCGGGGGCTCCTACAATGAGCAGTTCTTC. Drawing the rest from reference TRBV7-3 and TRBJ2-1, the complete variable domain is GAGVSQTPSNKVTEKGKYVELRCDPISGHTALYWYRQSLGQGPEFLIYFQGTGAADDSGLPNDRFFAVRPEGSVSTLKIQRTERGDSAVYLCASSSGGSYNEQFFGPGTRLTVL.

The rearrangement joins TRBV30 to TRBJ2-2, with TRBD2 identical over 8 bases. The germline V gene has CDR1 GTSNPN and CDR2 SVGIG (reference sequence). The V and J ends lost 0 bases and 8 bases, in that order; junction bases with no gene match: 5. The CDR3 totals 14 residues. The CDR3 spells CAWSVRLARGELFF. The CDR3 DNA follows: TGTGCCTGGAGTGTACGACTAGCGCGGGGGGAGCTGTTTTTT.

The chain carries TRBV5-6 and TRBJ2-6; D might be TRBD1 or TRBD2, each matching 5 bases. Between the trimmed V and J ends, which lost 3 bases and 0 bases, there was a span of 7 bases. The CDR3 has 15 residues. Per the germline V gene, CDR1 is SGHDT and CDR2 is YYEEEE. CDR3 nucleotides: TGTGCCAGCAGCTACGGGACCTCTGGGGCCAACGTCCTGACTTTC. This encodes CASSYGTSGANVLTF.

The rearrangement links TRBV28 to TRBJ2-3, with 9 bases aligning to TRBD1. Looked up from germline, CDR1 is MDHEN and CDR2 is SYDVKM. With 3 bases clipped from V and 9 bases from J, the junction kept 13 bases outside the gene matches. The CDR3 runs to 16 residues. CDR3 DNA sequence: TGTGCCAGCAGTTTTGTGTTGACAGGGGGAACGGACACGCAGTATTTT. It codes for CASSFVLTGGTDTQYF.

This chain connects TRBV20-1 to TRBJ1-5; no clear D. The CDR3 has 11 amino acids. Germline V gene data show CDR1 as DFQATT and CDR2 as SNEGSKA (reference sequence). V was cut by 3 bases and J by 4 bases, with 4 bases left in between. The CDR3 protein is CSASSNQPQHF. The DNA of the CDR3 is TGCAGTGCTAGCTCAAATCAGCCCCAGCATTTT.

The rearrangement joins TRBV28 to TRBJ2-7, with D possibly TRBD1 on 6 matching bases. CDR1 and CDR2 (germline): MDHEN, SYDVKM. The ends were cut back, 10 bases at V and 0 bases at J, with 13 bases in the middle. CDR3 size: 13 residues. The CDR3: CATCRDTSYEQYF. The CDR3 coding sequence is TGTGCCACCTGTAGGGACACCTCCTACGAGCAGTACTTC.

The chain joins TRBV6-6 to TRBJ2-3; D perhaps matches TRBD2 (6 bases). The CDR3 length is 15 residues. Germline CDR1 is MNHNY and CDR2 is SVGAGI (reference sequence). Trimming removed 6 bases at V and 1 base at J, with 14 bases between. The CDR3 DNA follows: TGTGCCAGCAGCTTCGGGAGAGGGGGCACAGATACGCAGTATTTT. Encoded protein: CASSFGRGGTDTQYF.

This sequence joins TRBV19 and TRBJ2-1; either TRBD1 or TRBD2 may fit D (5 bases each). The CDR3 is 15 residues long. V lost 1 base and J lost 6, with 13 bases in between. Germline V gene lookup returns CDR1 LNHDA and CDR2 SQIVND (reference sequence). The CDR3: CASSIVRGVGNEQFF. CDR3 coding DNA: TGTGCCAGTAGTATAGTCAGAGGGGTTGGCAATGAGCAGTTCTTC.

The chain links TRBV7-2 to TRBJ2-5; TRBD2 is a possible D gene (5 bases). CDR3 length equals 14 residues. CDR1 SGHTA and CDR2 FQGNSA come from the germline V gene. Trimming cost V 3 bases and J 5 bases, with 13 bases left between them. The CDR3 here is CASSFLGLTETQYF. CDR3 nucleotide sequence: TGTGCCAGCAGCTTCCTCGGACTTACGGAGACCCAGTACTTC.

The rearrangement joins TRBV6-1 to TRBJ2-1, with D possibly matching TRBD1 (6 bases). CDR1 is MNHNS, CDR2 SASEGT, per germline. Trimming cost V 6 bases and J 2 bases, with 11 bases left between them. The length of the CDR3 is 14 residues. CDR3 DNA sequence: TGTGCCAGCAGGACGGACAGACCCTACAATGAGCAGTTCTTC. Translated, it gives CASRTDRPYNEQFF.

The J gene is TRBJ2-7, the V gene TRBV5-1; 7 nucleotides match TRBD2. The junction had 7 bases not matched to a gene; V was cut back by 3 bases and J by 7 bases. Germline CDR1 is SGHRS and CDR2 is YFSETQ. CDR3 size: 13 residues. The CDR3 region is CASSWTYGGEQYF. As DNA, the CDR3 is TGCGCCAGCAGCTGGACCTACGGGGGGGAGCAGTACTTC.

The V call is TRBV27, the J call TRBJ2-1, with 8 bases that match TRBD2. Germline CDR1 and CDR2: MNHEY and SMNVEV (reference sequence). The CDR3 spans 16 residues. The junction had 6 bases not matched to a gene; V was cut back by 0 bases and J by 5 bases. The CDR3 protein is CASSLSRLAGDNEQFF. In nucleotides, the CDR3 is TGTGCCAGCAGTTTATCGAGGCTAGCGGGTGACAATGAGCAGTTCTTC.

CDR3 nucleotide sequence: TGTGCCAGCAGCCCCGATGCCATTTCGTCCTACAATGAGCAGTTCTTC. Translation: CASSPDAISSYNEQFF. The J gene is TRBJ2-1, the V gene TRBV4-2; no firm D call. CDR3 length equals 16 residues. The germline V gene has CDR1 LGHNA and CDR2 YNFKEQ. V lost 4 bases and J 1 base, leaving 14 bases between the germline ends.

The genes are TRBV18 and TRBJ2-7; TRBD1 matches 7 bases. The length of the CDR3 is 14 residues. Germline loops: CDR1 KGHSH, CDR2 LQKENI. Germline trimming cut 2 bases from V and 6 bases from J; bases unmatched to any gene: 7. CDR3 DNA: TGTGCCAGCTCACCAGGGACAGCAGTTCTCGAGCAGTACTTC. Amino acid sequence: CASSPGTAVLEQYF.

The chain is built from TRBV7-9 and TRBJ2-7; a weak D match, TRBD2 (7 bases). With 2 bases removed from V and 4 bases from J, the gap between germline ends came to 18 bases. The CDR3 spans 16 residues. Germline CDR1 reads SEHNR; CDR2 reads FQNEAQ (reference sequence). CDR3 amino acids: CASSLWLGGPTYEQYF. The CDR3 DNA sequence: TGTGCCAGCAGCTTATGGCTGGGGGGGCCAACTTACGAGCAGTACTTC. Looking up the rest from reference TRBV7-9 and TRBJ2-7 gives the full variable domain: DTGVSQNPRHKITKRGQNVTFRCDPISEHNRLYWYRQTLGQGPEFLTYFQNEAQLEKSRLLSDRFSAERPKGSFSTLEIQRTEQGDSAMYLCASSLWLGGPTYEQYFGPGTRLTVT.

The rearrangement links TRBV7-9 to TRBJ1-1; D may be TRBD1 (6 bases). The CDR3 spans 16 residues. Germline loops: CDR1 SEHNR, CDR2 FQNEAQ (reference sequence). V was shortened by 0 bases and J by 5 bases, with 16 bases between the two germline ends. The CDR3 DNA reads as TGTGCCAGCAGCTTAGCGAGGGGGGATCAGTATACTGAAGCTTTCTTT. Translated, it gives CASSLARGDQYTEAFF.

Remarks on this clone: Relative to the germline gene, one junction end is altered; a read error may explain this. The chain uses TRBV7-9 and TRBJ2-1; 11 nucleotides align to TRBD2. The V gene's germline CDR1 is SEHNR and CDR2 FQNEAQ (reference sequence). The CDR3 is 14 residues long. CDR3 sequence (DNA): TGTGCCAGCAGCCTAGCGGGAGGTTTAAATGAGCAGTTCTTC. Protein product: CASSLAGGLNEQFF.

The chain recombines TRBV28 with TRBJ2-6; D is unclear. The CDR3 loop spans 15 amino acids. Deletions cut 5 bases from V and 5 bases from J, with 13 bases between. The V gene's germline CDR1 is MDHEN and CDR2 SYDVKM. The CDR3 sequence is CASSPIGTRANVLTF. The CDR3 DNA reads TGTGCCAGCAGTCCCATCGGAACTCGGGCCAACGTCCTGACTTTC.

This rearrangement joins TRBV7-3 to TRBJ1-4, with D uncertain. The CDR3 covers 15 residues. Trimming removed 6 bases from V and 8 bases from J, with 19 bases in between. The germline gives CDR1 SGHTA, CDR2 FQGTGA. CDR3 amino acids: CASRREAQAGEKLFF. The CDR3 DNA reads as TGTGCCAGCAGGCGGGAGGCCCAAGCGGGAGAAAAACTGTTTTTT. The full variable domain, rest sourced from reference TRBV7-3 and TRBJ1-4, is GAGVSQTPSNKVTEKGKYVELRCDPISGHTALYWYRQSLGQGPEFLIYFQGTGAADDSGLPNDRFFAVRPEGSVSTLKIQRTERGDSAVYLCASRREAQAGEKLFFGSGTQLSVL.

The J gene is TRBJ1-2, the V gene TRBV14; no firm D call. This CDR3 is 15 amino acids long. Germline CDR1 and CDR2: SGHDN and FVKESK. Trimming cost V 5 bases and J 2 bases, with 15 bases left between them. The CDR3: CASSSGLDRNYGYTF. CDR3 DNA: TGTGCCAGCAGCTCCGGACTGGATCGAAACTATGGCTACACCTTC. Full variable domain (remainder filled in from reference TRBV14 and TRBJ1-2): EAGVTQFPSHSVIEKGQTVTLRCDPISGHDNLYWYRRVMGKEIKFLLHFVKESKQDESGMPNNRFLAERTGGTYSTLKVQPAELEDSGVYFCASSSGLDRNYGYTFGSGTRLTVV.